A single sample gave rise to the 12 T cell receptor beta chains below, sequenced in a study of CD8 T cells in Susac syndrome. With random hexamers, reverse transcription was performed on about 0.5 to 1 ug of RNA. TCRdb re-analysed the immunoSEQ multiplex PCR reads in MiXCR, keeping a single row per CDR3 protein. This table holds approximately 150,000 distinct CDR3 sequences, around 94% found once. Sequenced input: CD4+ T cells from PBMCs. These receptors originate from a human donor in good health.

V is TRBV18 and J is TRBJ2-2; D is unresolved. Germline CDR1 KGHSH, CDR2 LQKENI. The CDR3 is made up of 12 amino acids. Between the trimmed V and J ends, which lost 3 bases and 3 bases, there was a span of 2 bases. The CDR3 reads CASSPHTGELFF. In DNA form, the CDR3 reads TGTGCCAGCTCACCCCACACCGGGGAGCTGTTTTTT.

The chain links TRBV2 to TRBJ2-7; D not resolved. Trimming stripped 6 bases from V and 7 bases from J, with 16 bases between. Germline V gives CDR1 SNHLY, CDR2 FYNNEI. This CDR3 has 13 residues. CDR3 DNA sequence: TGTGCCAGCAGACCTACCTTAGGGTTGGAGCAGTACTTC. Amino acid sequence: CASRPTLGLEQYF.

The rearrangement uses TRBV10-3 and TRBJ1-2, with a possible D match to TRBD1 (6 bases). CDR3 size: 18 residues. Trimming stripped 0 bases from V and 1 base from J, with 18 bases between. Germline V gene sequence: CDR1 ENHRY, CDR2 SYGVKD. CDR3 amino acids: CAISESLGGRSVNYGYTF. The CDR3 coding sequence is TGTGCCATCAGTGAGTCGTTGGGGGGCCGGTCGGTTAACTATGGCTACACCTTC.

The chain uses TRBV5-1 and TRBJ2-2; D not certain. Trimming left V 4 bases short and J 2 bases short, with 6 bases between. CDR3 length: 13 amino acids. Germline loops: CDR1 SGHRS, CDR2 YFSETQ. CDR3: CASSKANTGELFF. The CDR3 nucleotides read TGCGCCAGCAGCAAGGCCAACACCGGGGAGCTGTTTTTT.

The J gene is TRBJ2-5, the V gene TRBV24-1; tentative D call: TRBD2 (6 bases). CDR1 is KGHDR, CDR2 SFDVKD, per germline. The V gene lost 4 bases and the J gene lost 3 bases, with 8 bases spanning the gap. This CDR3 comprises 13 residues. Here the CDR3 reads CATSEPGEETQYF. The CDR3 nucleotides are TGTGCCACCAGTGAGCCGGGAGAAGAGACCCAGTACTTC.

V and J are TRBV5-6 and TRBJ2-7; D remains unclear. Germline values: CDR1 SGHDT, CDR2 YYEEEE. This CDR3 has 13 amino acids. V lost 6 bases and J lost 1, with 11 bases in between. The CDR3 nucleotides read TGTGCCAGCACCCCCGTCGGGTCCTACGAGCAGTACTTC. This encodes CASTPVGSYEQYF.

V is TRBV12-3 or TRBV12-4 and J is TRBJ2-3; TRBD1 might be the D (5 bases). The ends were cut back, 5 bases at V and 8 bases at J, with 11 bases in the middle. There are 12 residues in the CDR3. The CDR3 coding sequence is TGTGCCAGCAGTCGCGGACACCCTACGCAGTATTTT. This encodes CASSRGHPTQYF.

This clonotype is a singleton in its sample. This rearrangement joins TRBV5-4 to TRBJ2-1; D is unclear. The V and J ends lost 0 bases and 0 bases respectively, with 10 bases between them. Germline V lookup: CDR1 SGHNT, CDR2 YYREEE (reference sequence). The CDR3 extends over 16 amino acids. The CDR3 spells CASSLEMASSYNEQFF. The CDR3 nucleotides are TGTGCCAGCAGCTTGGAGATGGCGAGCTCCTACAATGAGCAGTTCTTC.

V and J are TRBV7-8 and TRBJ1-5; 7 positions agree with TRBD1. CDR1 is SGHVS and CDR2 is FQNEAQ in the germline V gene. CDR3 size: 16 residues. J lost 4 bases, V lost 5 bases, and 11 bases had no gene match. The CDR3 region is CASSTLDREWNQPQHF. The CDR3 DNA reads TGTGCCAGCAGCACCCTCGACAGGGAATGGAATCAGCCCCAGCATTTT.

The genes are TRBV3-1 and TRBJ2-7, with D unclear. Germline lookup yields CDR1 LGHDT and CDR2 YNNKEL (reference sequence). The CDR3 runs 11 residues. Trimming removed 6 bases at V and 3 bases at J, with 6 bases between. CDR3 nucleotide sequence: TGTGCCAGCAGAGACAACTACGAGCAGTACTTC. The encoded protein is CASRDNYEQYF.

The chain couples TRBV5-1 to TRBJ1-1; D might be TRBD1 (5 bases). Germline CDR1 reads SGHRS; CDR2 reads YFSETQ. CDR3 length: 14 amino acids. Trimming stripped 0 bases from V and 4 bases from J, with 10 bases between. The CDR3 region has the DNA TGCGCCAGCAGCTTGGCGGGGGTGGGCACTGAAGCTTTCTTT. This codes for CASSLAGVGTEAFF.

The chain couples TRBV6-5 to TRBJ2-7; D might be TRBD1 (6 bases). The CDR3 is made up of 14 amino acids. CDR1 and CDR2 from the germline V gene are MNHEY and SVGAGI. Between the trimmed V and J ends, which lost 5 bases and 2 bases, there was a span of 13 bases. The DNA of the CDR3 is TGTGCCAGCAGTAAGGACAGCCCCCCCTACGAGCAGTACTTC. It translates to CASSKDSPPYEQYF.